The 30 T cell receptor beta chains in this list originate from one sample, sequenced in a study of blood T cell repertoires in COVID-19 (dated by TCRdb to 2020 to 2021). The library was generated by the immunoSEQ multiplex PCR assay. Here the immuneACCESS table is served through TCRdb, limited to in-frame sequences with V and J called. Missing clones are a known gap in these copies; in checked studies unresolved V genes cover under half, and the rest lacks a known reason. In all, the sample holds some 38,000 clones, and 80% to 95% of those were seen once. Jointly, the top ten make up 2% to 2.5% of the sample. Specimen: peripheral blood. The receptors here all came from a man aged 45-65 years with active COVID-19.

The chain couples TRBV6-6 to TRBJ2-1; 9 bases fit TRBD1. This CDR3 is built from 15 residues. Germline trimming cut 7 bases from V and 5 bases from J; bases unmatched to any gene: 9. The germline CDR1 and CDR2 sequences are MNHNY and SVGAGI (reference sequence). CDR3 region: CASTITGGFDNEQFF. The DNA for the CDR3 is TGTGCCAGCACCATTACAGGGGGCTTCGACAATGAGCAGTTCTTC.

The chain links TRBV5-4 to TRBJ2-7; tentative D call: TRBD1 (6 bases). This CDR3 region has 14 residues. Trimming shortened V by 6 bases and J by 1 base, and 14 bases separated the two germline ends. Germline V CDR1 and CDR2: SGHNT, YYREEE (reference sequence). The CDR3 DNA is TGTGCCAGCACGAGACGGGACACGTCCTACGAGCAGTACTTC. This translates into CASTRRDTSYEQYF.

The chain recombines TRBV11-2 with TRBJ2-7; a weak D match, TRBD1 (5 bases). V was pared by 5 bases and J by 4 bases, with 18 bases between. This CDR3 contains 15 residues. CDR1 is SGHAT, CDR2 FQNNGV, per germline. The CDR3 protein is CASSLTASPIYEQYF. For the CDR3, the DNA is TGTGCCAGCAGCCTGACAGCCTCCCCCATTTACGAGCAGTACTTC.

V gene TRBV2 combines with J gene TRBJ2-7; 10 bases fit TRBD1. The CDR3 has 15 residues. V lost 6 bases, J lost 4 bases, and 9 bases stayed unmatched. CDR1 and CDR2 from the germline V gene are SNHLY and FYNNEI. The CDR3 region is CASRGPGTGVYEQYF. The CDR3 DNA follows: TGTGCCAGCAGGGGTCCCGGGACAGGGGTATACGAGCAGTACTTC.

The CDR3 nucleotides are TGTGCCAGCAGCCAACAGACAGGGCCCTATGGCTACACCTTC. Its protein is CASSQQTGPYGYTF. The rearrangement links TRBV7-8 to TRBJ1-2; 7 nucleotides line up with TRBD1. Germline V CDR1 and CDR2: SGHVS, FQNEAQ. This CDR3 contains 14 residues. V lost 5 bases, J lost 4 bases, and 7 bases stayed unmatched.

The chain combines TRBV5-1 with TRBJ2-7; 7 bases agree with TRBD2. The ends lost 4 bases at V and 4 bases at J; junction bases unmatched: 17. This CDR3 contains 17 residues. Germline V gene data show CDR1 as SGHRS and CDR2 as YFSETQ. This chain's CDR3 is CASSRSPRGGSLYEQYF. The CDR3 nucleotides are TGCGCCAGCAGCCGGTCTCCGAGGGGCGGGAGTCTTTACGAGCAGTACTTC.

This clone was seen only once. The V call is TRBV11-2, the J call TRBJ2-7, with D perhaps matching TRBD1 (6 bases). CDR1 is SGHAT and CDR2 is FQNNGV in the germline V gene. The V end was cut by 4 bases, the J end by 6 bases, with 13 bases between. The CDR3 loop spans 13 amino acids. CDR3 region: CASSWVGGTEQYF. The CDR3 DNA sequence: TGTGCCAGCAGCTGGGTAGGGGGAACCGAGCAGTACTTC.

The chain joins TRBV6-2 or TRBV6-3 to TRBJ2-7, with TRBD2 matching over 8 bases. This CDR3 comprises 14 residues. CDR1 and CDR2 from the germline V gene are MNHEY and SVGEGT. V was clipped by 4 bases and J by 4 bases; unmatched bases: 6. The CDR3 region has the DNA TGTGCCAGCAGTTCTCCGGGACTAGGATACGAGCAGTACTTC. Amino acids: CASSSPGLGYEQYF.

This chain joins TRBV2 and TRBJ1-2; D may be TRBD1 (5 bases). The CDR3 runs 17 residues. V lost 4 bases, J lost 1 base, and 19 bases lay in between. CDR1 is SNHLY and CDR2 is FYNNEI in the germline V gene. In DNA, the CDR3 is TGTGCCAGCAGTGTCCTTTCGACAGTCCCTCATAACTATGGCTACACCTTC. Its protein is CASSVLSTVPHNYGYTF. Full variable domain (outside the CDR3, taken from reference TRBV2 and TRBJ1-2): EPEVTQTPSHQVTQMGQEVILRCVPISNHLYFYWYRQILGQKVEFLVSFYNNEISEKSEIFDDQFSVERPDGSNFTLKIRSTKLEDSAMYFCASSVLSTVPHNYGYTFGSGTRLTVV.

The gene calls are TRBV5-6 and TRBJ2-3; possible D gene TRBD2, 7 bases. From germline, CDR1 is SGHDT and CDR2 YYEEEE. Trimming shortened V by 4 bases and J by 2 bases, and 14 bases separated the two germline ends. This CDR3 is 15 amino acids long. DNA of the CDR3: TGTGCCAGCAGCATAGGGGGACTATACACAGATACGCAGTATTTT. Amino acids: CASSIGGLYTDTQYF.

The chain employs TRBV2 and TRBJ1-2, with D possibly being TRBD1 (6 bases). The V end lost 4 bases, the J end lost 1 base, and 13 bases lay between the germline ends. The germline V gene has CDR1 SNHLY and CDR2 FYNNEI. The CDR3 contains 15 residues. The CDR3 DNA sequence: TGTGCCAGCAGTGTGGACTTGGACAGTAACTATGGCTACACCTTC. Encoded protein: CASSVDLDSNYGYTF.

The rearrangement uses TRBV6-5 and TRBJ1-1; no clear D gene. This CDR3 contains 16 residues. The germline CDR1 and CDR2 sequences are MNHEY and SVGAGI. Trimming stripped 2 bases from V and 7 bases from J, with 20 bases between. Here the CDR3 reads CASSYGITFIVNEAFF. CDR3 sequence (DNA): TGTGCCAGCAGTTACGGTATTACTTTTATCGTTAATGAAGCTTTCTTT.

The rearrangement joins TRBV9 to TRBJ2-2; D is unclear. Trimming stripped 4 bases from V and 0 bases from J, with 7 bases between. Germline loops: CDR1 SGDLS, CDR2 YYNGEE. This CDR3 has 14 residues. This chain's CDR3 is CASSPLSNTGELFF. The CDR3 DNA sequence: TGTGCCAGCAGCCCCCTCTCGAACACCGGGGAGCTGTTTTTT.

The CDR3 region is CSVGQQKETQYF. The CDR3 DNA is TGCAGCGTTGGACAGCAAAAAGAGACCCAGTACTTC. The V gene is TRBV29-1, the J gene TRBJ2-5, with TRBD1 as a possible D gene (5 bases). The CDR3 runs 12 residues. Per the germline V gene, CDR1 is SQVTM and CDR2 is ANQGSEA. The ends were cut back, 4 bases at V and 3 bases at J, with 9 bases in the middle.

The CDR3 spells CASSRVGQPQHF. The CDR3 DNA reads as TGTGCCAGCAGCCGGGTAGGCCAGCCCCAGCATTTT. This chain connects TRBV5-4 to TRBJ1-5, with D unresolved. Germline CDR1 SGHNT, CDR2 YYREEE (reference sequence). The CDR3 has 12 residues. The V end lost 4 bases, the J end lost 7 bases, and 9 bases lay between the germline ends.

The chain uses TRBV7-2 and TRBJ2-1, with D maybe TRBD1 (6 bases). The CDR3 is 13 residues long. Germline V gives CDR1 SGHTA, CDR2 FQGNSA. The V end was cut by 5 bases, the J end by 12 bases, with 17 bases between. This CDR3 is CASSNRDPRGQFF. In DNA, the CDR3 is TGTGCCAGCAGCAACAGGGACCCACGTGGGCAGTTCTTC.

The chain combines TRBV3-1 (or the pseudogene TRBV3-2) with TRBJ2-3; 11 positions agree with TRBD2. CDR1 is LGHDT and CDR2 is YNNKEL in the germline V gene (reference sequence). This CDR3 has 15 residues. V lost 4 bases to trimming and J lost 8 bases; unmatched junction nucleotides: 8. The CDR3 spells CASSPKTSGDATQYF. Here the CDR3 DNA reads TGTGCCAGCAGCCCAAAGACTAGCGGGGACGCTACGCAGTATTTT.

The rearrangement links TRBV5-1 to TRBJ2-3; TRBD2 matches 10 bases. J was trimmed by 7 bases and V by 2 bases; bases with no gene match: 4. The V gene's germline CDR1 is SGHRS and CDR2 YFSETQ. CDR3 length equals 14 residues. CDR3 bases: TGCGCCAGCAGCTTAGCGGGGGGGTCGAATACGCAGTATTTT. It encodes CASSLAGGSNTQYF.

CDR3 in amino acids: CASSPGQGRLYGYTF. CDR3 nucleotides: TGCGCCAGCAGCCCCGGACAGGGGCGATTGTATGGCTACACCTTC. The chain combines TRBV5-1 with TRBJ1-2; 9 nucleotides align to TRBD1. Unmatched junction bases numbered 9, after V lost 4 bases and J lost 5 bases. This CDR3 region has 15 residues. Per germline, CDR1 SGHRS and CDR2 YFSETQ.

This chain connects TRBV2 to TRBJ1-4; the D is unclear. This CDR3 contains 15 residues. Germline CDR1 SNHLY, CDR2 FYNNEI. V lost 5 bases and J 0 bases, leaving 10 bases between the germline ends. The DNA of the CDR3 is TGTGCCAGCAGTAAGAGGGTGACAACTAATGAAAAACTGTTTTTT. Protein sequence: CASSKRVTTNEKLFF.

This chain uses TRBV2 with TRBJ2-5; TRBD1 is a possible D gene (5 bases). Trimming cost V 6 bases and J 3 bases, with 11 bases left between them. CDR3 length: 13 residues. In germline, CDR1 is SNHLY, CDR2 FYNNEI. CDR3 nucleotide sequence: TGTGCCAGCAGCGGAGAAGGGGAAGAGACCCAGTACTTC. Translation: CASSGEGEETQYF.

This rearrangement joins TRBV2 to TRBJ1-6, with D uncertain. The CDR3 contains 14 residues. CDR1 and CDR2 from the germline V gene are SNHLY and FYNNEI. Trimming left V 3 bases short and J 7 bases short, with 10 bases between. The CDR3 spells CASSDRTVNSPLHF. Written as DNA, the CDR3 is TGTGCCAGCAGTGACCGAACGGTCAATTCACCCCTCCACTTT.

The genes are TRBV7-2 and TRBJ2-5, with 7 bases lining up with TRBD1. Germline V gives CDR1 SGHTA, CDR2 FQGNSA. The CDR3 runs 15 residues. V lost 1 base to trimming and J lost 1 base; unmatched junction nucleotides: 3. The CDR3 region has the DNA TGTGCCAGCAGCTTAGGAGCAGGGGGCCAAGAGACCCAGTACTTC. Encoded protein: CASSLGAGGQETQYF.

The chain is built from TRBV5-4 and TRBJ1-1, with no clear D. The germline CDR1 and CDR2 sequences are SGHNT and YYREEE (reference sequence). The CDR3 contains 16 residues. Trimming stripped 3 bases from V and 4 bases from J, with 19 bases between. In DNA form, the CDR3 reads TGTGCCAGCAGCTCCCATTGGAGGGCCCGCCCCACTGAAGCTTTCTTT. It is translated as CASSSHWRARPTEAFF. The full variable domain, with the rest looked up from reference TRBV5-4 and TRBJ1-1, is ETGVTQSPTHLIKTRGQQVTLRCSSQSGHNTVSWYQQALGQGPQFIFQYYREEENGRGNFPPRFSGLQFPNYSSELNVNALELDDSALYLCASSSHWRARPTEAFFGQGTRLTVV.

The gene calls are TRBV7-9 and TRBJ1-3; D perhaps matches TRBD1 (6 bases). CDR3 length: 17 residues. The germline gives CDR1 SEHNR, CDR2 FQNEAQ (reference sequence). With 1 base removed from V and 0 bases from J, the gap between germline ends came to 13 bases. CDR3 coding DNA: TGTGCCAGCAGCTTAGTGGGGGGGCTTGACTCTGGAAACACCATATATTTT. Protein sequence: CASSLVGGLDSGNTIYF.

The rearrangement uses TRBV7-2 and TRBJ2-6; possibly TRBD1 for D (6 bases). V lost 5 bases to trimming and J lost 0 bases, with 17 bases between them. Germline values: CDR1 SGHTA, CDR2 FQGNSA. The CDR3 sequence is 18 residues long. The CDR3 DNA reads as TGTGCCAGCAGCCCGACAGGATTTGCTTACTCTGGGGCCAACGTCCTGACTTTC. This sequence encodes CASSPTGFAYSGANVLTF.

The rearrangement links TRBV2 to TRBJ2-3, with TRBD2 matching over 9 bases. The CDR3 is 15 residues long. The germline V gene has CDR1 SNHLY and CDR2 FYNNEI. With 7 bases clipped from V and 6 bases from J, the junction kept 11 bases outside the gene matches. The CDR3 loop reads CASNRGASGVDTQYF. CDR3 in DNA: TGTGCCAGCAACCGGGGGGCTAGCGGGGTTGATACGCAGTATTTT.

The chain couples TRBV29-1 to TRBJ1-4, with D possibly TRBD1 on 5 matching bases. V lost 4 bases and J lost 0, with 9 bases in between. The CDR3 consists of 14 residues. From germline, CDR1 is SQVTM and CDR2 ANQGSEA. In nucleotides, the CDR3 is TGCAGCGTTGCTGAGGACACAACTAATGAAAAACTGTTTTTT. It translates to CSVAEDTTNEKLFF.

V gene TRBV3-1 (or the pseudogene TRBV3-2) combines with J gene TRBJ1-2, with D maybe TRBD1 (5 bases). This CDR3 spans 14 amino acids. The germline CDR1 and CDR2 sequences are LGHDT and YNNKEL (reference sequence). Deletions cut 1 base from V and 2 bases from J, with 8 bases between. The CDR3 sequence: CASSQGGDNYGYTF. The DNA for the CDR3 is TGTGCCAGCAGCCAAGGGGGGGACAACTATGGCTACACCTTC.

The V and J genes are TRBV5-1 and TRBJ1-1, with D maybe TRBD1 (5 bases). CDR1 is SGHRS and CDR2 is YFSETQ in the germline V gene. The V and J ends lost 4 bases and 2 bases respectively, with 9 bases between them. This CDR3 is built from 13 residues. The CDR3 spells CASSPQGNTEAFF. The CDR3 nucleotides read TGCGCCAGCAGCCCTCAGGGTAACACTGAAGCTTTCTTT.